This entry is about one T cell receptor (beta chain). This entry comes from a study of blood T cell repertoires in COVID-19. The overall study: Specimens from acute and convalescent COVID-19 originated in the United States, Italy and Spain. Sample material is recorded as cDNA or gDNA derived from T cells, B-cell-depleted T cells, or PBMCs.

The CDR3 totals 14 residues. Germline V CDR1 and CDR2: SGHNT, YYREEE (reference sequence). The V segment lost 2 bases and the J segment 5 bases; nucleotides outside the gene matches: 6. Authors' analysis steps: Nucleated cell counts were estimated from reference gene primer amplification. Repertoires were generated with immunoSEQ multiplex PCR, while TCRdb's copy carries only in-frame clones and drops some. The V and J calls and the clone size are those of that table, but D and trimming were determined from the DNA. The sample includes approximately 69,000 clones, over 65% of them seen just once. The chain is built from TRBV5-4 and TRBJ1-1, with 7 bases fitting TRBD1. The sample taken for sequencing was peripheral blood. The TCR was taken from a woman of 80 years or more with acute or convalescent COVID-19. The CDR3 loop reads CASSLGDRVTEAFF. Written as DNA, the CDR3 is TGTGCCAGCAGCTTAGGTGACAGGGTGACTGAAGCTTTCTTT. Full variable domain (remainder filled in from reference TRBV5-4 and TRBJ1-1): ETGVTQSPTHLIKTRGQQVTLRCSSQSGHNTVSWYQQALGQGPQFIFQYYREEENGRGNFPPRFSGLQFPNYSSELNVNALELDDSALYLCASSLGDRVTEAFFGQGTRLTVV.